The TCR beta chain under discussion was sequenced for a study of shared clonotypes between healthy human individuals. Study-wide results and caveats: Apart from blood, nothing was sampled; tissue repertoires likely differ. Few donors restricted represented genetic and exposure-history diversity.

A word on this clone: No antigen is known for it.

Germline CDR1 MGHRA, CDR2 YSYEKL. V shed 0 bases and J 7 bases; nucleotides not matched to a gene: 7. The CDR3 has 17 residues. The assay used deep level. The table came from immunoSEQ multiplex PCR; TCRdb's copy has only in-frame clones and leaves some out. The sample lists about 460,000 clones, around 77% occurring once. Sequencing input: PBMCs. The clonotype originates from a woman between 40 and 55 years old in good health. Some clones in this sample may be carry-over from other donors' samples. The chain carries TRBV4-1 and TRBJ2-1; 12 nucleotides line up with TRBD2. Here the CDR3 DNA reads TGCGCCAGCAGCCAAGATGTGACTAGCGGGAGTCCGAATGAGCAGTTCTTC. It yields the protein CASSQDVTSGSPNEQFF.